Listed below are T cell receptor beta chains from one sample, sequenced in a study of cytomegalovirus exposure and HLA in healthy donors. The protocol was immunoSEQ multiplex PCR, while the TCRdb copy is restricted to in-frame clones and leaves out a portion. The sample lists 120,000 or so clones; more than 75% were seen once. The specimen was PBMCs. These receptors all stem from a young man in good health and CMV-seropositive. The CDR3 runs from the conserved cysteine through the conserved F or W. The order of the fields is clone size, J gene, D gene, V gene, CDR3 DNA, CDR3 protein. The D gene is left open where the match is weak. Clone size is given for some rows only: seen once, a few or many times, or a class if the clone is expanded.

>NA|TRBJ2-1|NA|TRBV7-2
TGTGCCAGCAGCTTATCTTCTAGCATGGGTGGTGAGCAGTTCTTC
CASSLSSSMGGEQFF
>NA|TRBJ1-2|NA|TRBV5-1
TGCGCCAGCACCCACTCTGTCAGGGGTTTAAGAGTTGATGGCTACACCTTC
CASTHSVRGLRVDGYTF
>NA|TRBJ2-7|NA|TRBV7-2
TGTGCCAGCAGCTTAAGGACAGGAGGGGCCTACGAGCAGTACTTC
CASSLRTGGAYEQYF
>NA|TRBJ1-3|TRBD1|TRBV11-2
TGTGCCAGCAGCTTCGGGACAGGACTCTCTGGAAACACCATATATTTT
CASSFGTGLSGNTIYF
>NA|TRBJ1-1|NA|TRBV5-6
TGTGCCAGCAGCACGGGACAAATGAACACTGAAGCTTTCTTT
CASSTGQMNTEAFF
>few|TRBJ2-7|NA|TRBV7-2
TGTGCCAGCAGGTCCCTGGGCACCGGCTTTAAGGGGAACGAGCAGTACTTC
CASRSLGTGFKGNEQYF
>few|TRBJ2-1|TRBD1|TRBV7-9
TGTGCCGTGCCACGAATCCGGGACAGGGGTGATGAGCAGTTCTTC
CAVPRIRDRGDEQFF
>NA|TRBJ1-5|NA|TRBV27
TGTGCCAGCAGTTTATCCATTGCCAGAAATCAGCCCCAGCATTTT
CASSLSIARNQPQHF
>few|TRBJ2-5|TRBD2|TRBV29-1
TGCAGCGGGGGGGGAGGGGAGACCTACCAAGAGACCCAGTACTTC
CSGGGGETYQETQYF
>NA|TRBJ2-1|TRBD2|TRBV7-6
TGTGCCAGCAGCTTAAGTCCCCTGGCGGGAGCAAATGAGCAGTTCTTC
CASSLSPLAGANEQFF
>NA|TRBJ1-4|NA|TRBV29-1
TGCAGCGTTGCAAGGGGGACTAATGAAAAACTGTTTTTT
CSVARGTNEKLFF
>NA|TRBJ2-7|TRBD2|TRBV28
TGTGCCAGTGTTGATAGCGGGAGTTTTTTGTCCTACGAGCAGTACTTC
CASVDSGSFLSYEQYF
>NA|TRBJ2-7|NA|TRBV6-1
TGTGCCAGCAACCAACAGGGTCACGAGCAGTACTTC
CASNQQGHEQYF
>NA|TRBJ2-3|NA|TRBV5-8
TGTGCCAGCAGCAGGGTCCCCGAAGCGGCCTATACGCAGTATTTT
CASSRVPEAAYTQYF
>NA|TRBJ2-1|TRBD1|TRBV9
TGTGCCAGCAGCGACGCGGACAGGGGTACGTTCTTC
CASSDADRGTFF
>NA|TRBJ2-7|NA|TRBV10-3
TGTGCCATCAGTGAGCCTACGAGGGAACCCACCTACGAGCAGTACTTC
CAISEPTREPTYEQYF
>NA|TRBJ1-1|NA|TRBV9
TGTGCCAGCAGCGTAGGGCAGGGTAGGACTGAAGCTTTCTTT
CASSVGQGRTEAFF
>NA|TRBJ2-1|NA|TRBV11-2
TGTGCCAGCAGCTTAGAGAGGACCTACAATGAGCAGTTCTTC
CASSLERTYNEQFF
>NA|TRBJ2-5|NA|TRBV14
TGTGCCAGCAGTCTAGTAGTGGGTGAGACCCAGTACTTC
CASSLVVGETQYF
>NA|TRBJ2-1|TRBD2|TRBV4-2
TGTGCCAGCAGGGTAGCGGGAGGGACCTACAATGAGCAGTTCTTC
CASRVAGGTYNEQFF
>NA|TRBJ2-7|NA|TRBV6-1
TGTGCCAGCAGTGTGCAGCCTAGCGACTTCTACGAGCAGTACTTC
CASSVQPSDFYEQYF
>NA|TRBJ2-7|TRBD2|TRBV29-1
TGCAGCGTTGGGGAGGGGCTTCTGTACGAGCAGTACTTC
CSVGEGLLYEQYF
>NA|TRBJ1-2|NA|TRBV28
TGTGCCAGCAGTTTATTTGTATTTAACTATGGCTACACCTTC
CASSLFVFNYGYTF
>NA|TRBJ2-1|TRBD2|TRBV9
TGTGCCAGCAGCTCTGATGGGACTAGGTACAATGAGCAGTTCTTC
CASSSDGTRYNEQFF
>NA|TRBJ2-7|NA|TRBV30
TGTGCCTGGAGTGTGGGACTGGGGACCTACGAGCAGTACTTC
CAWSVGLGTYEQYF
>few|TRBJ1-2|NA|TRBV5-1
TGCGCCAGCAGCTGGCAAGGGGGTGATGGCTACACCTTC
CASSWQGGDGYTF
>once|TRBJ2-3|NA|TRBV28
TGTGCCAGCAGTTCTAGAACCCTACTCACGGATACGCAGTATTTT
CASSSRTLLTDTQYF
>NA|TRBJ1-2|TRBD1|TRBV4-1
TGCGCCAGCAGCCAGTACACCGGGACAGGCTATGGCTACACCTTC
CASSQYTGTGYGYTF
>NA|TRBJ2-3|NA|TRBV9
TGTGCCAGCAGCCCGCTGAGAATGAGAACAGATACGCAGTATTTT
CASSPLRMRTDTQYF
>NA|TRBJ2-3|NA|TRBV10-3
TGTGCCATCAGTGAGCGGACAGGCCGGCCCGGGAGTCCTACCCCTACGCAGTATTTT
CAISERTGRPGSPTPTQYF
>NA|TRBJ2-7|NA|TRBV13
TGTGCCAGCAGTTGGAGACAGGCGATCTCCTACGAGCAGTACTTC
CASSWRQAISYEQYF
>once|TRBJ1-1|TRBD1|TRBV5-1
TGCGCCAGCAGCTTGTGGGGGGGACAGGGGAACACTGAAGCTTTCTTT
CASSLWGGQGNTEAFF
>NA|TRBJ1-2|TRBD1|TRBV25-1
TGTGCCAGCAGTGGGCGGGACAGAGTTGATGGCTACACCTTC
CASSGRDRVDGYTF
>NA|TRBJ2-1|NA|TRBV25-1
TGTGCCAGCAGTGGTCAGGGTTCGGGCCACAATGAGCAGTTCTTC
CASSGQGSGHNEQFF
>NA|TRBJ2-5|TRBD2|TRBV4-1
TGCGCCAGCAGCCACCCAGGGACTAGCGGGGGCCAAGAGACCCAGTACTTC
CASSHPGTSGGQETQYF
>once|TRBJ2-3|TRBD2|TRBV7-2
TGTGCCAGCAGCTTCTGGACTAGCGGGAGTCATTTCACAGATACGCAGTATTTT
CASSFWTSGSHFTDTQYF
>NA|TRBJ2-5|NA|TRBV14
TGTGCCAGCAGCCCGCGACAGGTCAAAGAGACCCAGTACTTC
CASSPRQVKETQYF
>NA|TRBJ1-1|NA|TRBV27
TGTGCCAGCAGTTCCCGGGAAGCCGGCACTGAAGCTTTCTTT
CASSSREAGTEAFF
>NA|TRBJ2-2|TRBD1|TRBV2
TGTGCCAGCAGTGAACTGGACAGGGACACCGGGGAGCTGTTTTTT
CASSELDRDTGELFF
>NA|TRBJ2-7|TRBD2|TRBV11-2
TGTGCCAGCAGGCCAAGCGGGCGGGAGCCCTACGAGCAGTACTTC
CASRPSGREPYEQYF
>NA|TRBJ2-7|TRBD2|TRBV7-2
TGTGCCAGCAGCTCACTAGCGGGAGGTTTCTACGAGCAGTACTTC
CASSSLAGGFYEQYF